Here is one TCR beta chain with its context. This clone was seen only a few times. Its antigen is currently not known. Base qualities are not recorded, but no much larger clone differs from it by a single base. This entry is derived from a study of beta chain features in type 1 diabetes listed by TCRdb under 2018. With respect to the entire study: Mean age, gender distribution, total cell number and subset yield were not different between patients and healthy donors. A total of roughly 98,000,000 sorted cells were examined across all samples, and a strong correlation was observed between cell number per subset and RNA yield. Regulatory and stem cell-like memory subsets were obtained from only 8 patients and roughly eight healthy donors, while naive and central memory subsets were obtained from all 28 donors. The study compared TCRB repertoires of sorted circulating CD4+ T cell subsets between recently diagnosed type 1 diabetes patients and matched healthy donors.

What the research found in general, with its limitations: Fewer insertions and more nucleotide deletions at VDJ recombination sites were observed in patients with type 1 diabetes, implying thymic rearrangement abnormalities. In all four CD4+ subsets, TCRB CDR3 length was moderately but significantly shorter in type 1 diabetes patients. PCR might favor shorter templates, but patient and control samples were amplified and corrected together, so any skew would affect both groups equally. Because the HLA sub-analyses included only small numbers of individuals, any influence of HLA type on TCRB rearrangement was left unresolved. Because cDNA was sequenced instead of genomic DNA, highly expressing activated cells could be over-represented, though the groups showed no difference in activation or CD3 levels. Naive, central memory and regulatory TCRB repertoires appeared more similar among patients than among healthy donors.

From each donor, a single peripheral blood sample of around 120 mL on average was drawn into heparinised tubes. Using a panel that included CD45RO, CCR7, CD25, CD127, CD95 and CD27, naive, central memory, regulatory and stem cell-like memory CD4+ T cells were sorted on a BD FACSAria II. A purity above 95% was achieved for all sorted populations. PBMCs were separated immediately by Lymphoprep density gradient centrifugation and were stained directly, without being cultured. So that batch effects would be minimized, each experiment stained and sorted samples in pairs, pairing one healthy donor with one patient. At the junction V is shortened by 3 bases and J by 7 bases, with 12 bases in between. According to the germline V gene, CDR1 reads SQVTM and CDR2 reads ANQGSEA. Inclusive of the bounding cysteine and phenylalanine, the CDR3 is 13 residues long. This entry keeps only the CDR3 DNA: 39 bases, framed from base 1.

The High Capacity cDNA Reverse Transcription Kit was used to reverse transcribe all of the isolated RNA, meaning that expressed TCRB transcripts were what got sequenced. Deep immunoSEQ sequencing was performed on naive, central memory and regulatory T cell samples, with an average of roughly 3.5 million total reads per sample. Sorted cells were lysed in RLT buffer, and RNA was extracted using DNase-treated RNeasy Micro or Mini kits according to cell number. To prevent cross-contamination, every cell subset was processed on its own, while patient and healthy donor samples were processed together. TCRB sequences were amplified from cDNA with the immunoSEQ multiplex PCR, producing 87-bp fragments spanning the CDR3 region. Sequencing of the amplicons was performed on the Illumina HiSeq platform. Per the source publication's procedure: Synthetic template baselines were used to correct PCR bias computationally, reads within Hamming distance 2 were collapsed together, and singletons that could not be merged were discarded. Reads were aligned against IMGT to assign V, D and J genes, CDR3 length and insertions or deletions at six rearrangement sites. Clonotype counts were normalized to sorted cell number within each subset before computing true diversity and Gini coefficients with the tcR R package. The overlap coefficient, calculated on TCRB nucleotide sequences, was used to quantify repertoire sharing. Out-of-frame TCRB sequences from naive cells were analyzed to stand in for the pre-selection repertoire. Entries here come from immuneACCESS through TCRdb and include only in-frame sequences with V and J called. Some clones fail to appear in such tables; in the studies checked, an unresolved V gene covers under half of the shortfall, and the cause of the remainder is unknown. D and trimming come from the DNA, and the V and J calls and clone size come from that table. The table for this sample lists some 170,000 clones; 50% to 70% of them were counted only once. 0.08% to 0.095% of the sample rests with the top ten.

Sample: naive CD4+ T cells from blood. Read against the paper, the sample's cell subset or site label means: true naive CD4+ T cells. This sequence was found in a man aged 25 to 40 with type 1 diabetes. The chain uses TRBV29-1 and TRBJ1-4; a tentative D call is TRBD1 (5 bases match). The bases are TGCAGCGTTGACAGGGCGGGAGGTGAAAAACTGTTTTTT. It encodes CSVDRAGGEKLFF.